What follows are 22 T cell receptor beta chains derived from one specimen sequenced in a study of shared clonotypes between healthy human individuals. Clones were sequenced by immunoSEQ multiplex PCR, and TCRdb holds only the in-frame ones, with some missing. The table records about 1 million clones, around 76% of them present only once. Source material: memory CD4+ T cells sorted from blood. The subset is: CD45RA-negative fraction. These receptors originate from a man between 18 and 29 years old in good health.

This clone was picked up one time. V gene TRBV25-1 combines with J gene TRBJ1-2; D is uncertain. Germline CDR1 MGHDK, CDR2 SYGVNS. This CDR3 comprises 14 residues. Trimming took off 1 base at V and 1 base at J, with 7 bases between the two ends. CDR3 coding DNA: TGTGCCAGCAGTGAATCGAACAGTAACTATGGCTACACCTTC. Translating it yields CASSESNSNYGYTF.

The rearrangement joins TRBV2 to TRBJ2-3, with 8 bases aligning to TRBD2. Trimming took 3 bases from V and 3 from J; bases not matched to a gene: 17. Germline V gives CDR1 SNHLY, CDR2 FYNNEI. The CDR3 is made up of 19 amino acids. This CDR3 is CASSDLPLPGRAGTDTQYF. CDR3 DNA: TGTGCCAGCAGTGATCTACCCCTGCCCGGGAGGGCAGGGACAGATACGCAGTATTTT.

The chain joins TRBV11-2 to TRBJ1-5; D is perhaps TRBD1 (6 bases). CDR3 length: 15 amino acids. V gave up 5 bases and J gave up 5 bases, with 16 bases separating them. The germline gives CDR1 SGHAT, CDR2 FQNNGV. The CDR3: CASSQSTGYDQPQHF. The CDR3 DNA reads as TGTGCCAGCAGCCAAAGTACAGGGTATGATCAGCCCCAGCATTTT.

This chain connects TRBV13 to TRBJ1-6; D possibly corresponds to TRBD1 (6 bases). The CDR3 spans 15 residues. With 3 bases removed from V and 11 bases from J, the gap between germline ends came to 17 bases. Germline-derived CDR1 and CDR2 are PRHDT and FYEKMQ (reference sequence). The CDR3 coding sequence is TGTGCCAGCAGCTTGGGGGGGGCGAGGTATACACCCCTCCACTTT. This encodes CASSLGGARYTPLHF.

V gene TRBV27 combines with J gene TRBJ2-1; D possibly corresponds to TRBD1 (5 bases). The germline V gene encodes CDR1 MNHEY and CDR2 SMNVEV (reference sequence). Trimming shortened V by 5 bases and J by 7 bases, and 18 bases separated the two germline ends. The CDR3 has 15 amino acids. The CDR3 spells CASSLRATITNEQFF. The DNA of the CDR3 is TGTGCCAGCAGTCTCAGGGCCACCATAACAAATGAGCAGTTCTTC.

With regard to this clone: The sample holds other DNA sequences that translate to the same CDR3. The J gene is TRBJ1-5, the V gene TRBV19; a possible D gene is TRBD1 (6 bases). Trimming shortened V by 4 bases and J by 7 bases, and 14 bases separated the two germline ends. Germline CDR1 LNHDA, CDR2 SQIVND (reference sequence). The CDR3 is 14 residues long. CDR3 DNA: TGTGCCAGTAGTACTCGACAGGCGGGGCAGCCCCAGCATTTT. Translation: CASSTRQAGQPQHF.

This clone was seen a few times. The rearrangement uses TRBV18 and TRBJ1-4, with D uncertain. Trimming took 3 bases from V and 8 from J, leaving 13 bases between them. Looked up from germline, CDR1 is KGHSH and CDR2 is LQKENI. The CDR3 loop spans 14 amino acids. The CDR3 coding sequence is TGTGCCAGCTCACCTCGGGATGGGGAGGAAAAACTGTTTTTT. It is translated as CASSPRDGEEKLFF.

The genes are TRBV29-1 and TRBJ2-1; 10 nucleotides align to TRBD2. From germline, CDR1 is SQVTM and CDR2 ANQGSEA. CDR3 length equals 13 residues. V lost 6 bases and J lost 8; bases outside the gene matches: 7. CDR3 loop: CSVASGGGYEQFF. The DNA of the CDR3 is TGCAGCGTGGCTAGCGGGGGTGGGTATGAGCAGTTCTTC.

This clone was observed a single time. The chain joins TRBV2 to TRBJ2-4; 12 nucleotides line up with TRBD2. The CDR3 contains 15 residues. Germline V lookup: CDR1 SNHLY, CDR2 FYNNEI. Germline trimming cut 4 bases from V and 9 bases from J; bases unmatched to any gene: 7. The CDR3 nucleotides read TGTGCCAGCAGTGTTCTAGCGGGGGGGCTTGGCATTCAGTACTTC. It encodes CASSVLAGGLGIQYF.

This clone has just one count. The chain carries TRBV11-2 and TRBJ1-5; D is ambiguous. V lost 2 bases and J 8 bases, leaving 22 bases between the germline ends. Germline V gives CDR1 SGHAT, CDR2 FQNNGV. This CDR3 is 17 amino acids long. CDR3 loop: CASSLRPQLAIPEPQHF. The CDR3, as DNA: TGTGCCAGCAGCTTAAGGCCACAATTAGCCATCCCGGAGCCCCAGCATTTT.

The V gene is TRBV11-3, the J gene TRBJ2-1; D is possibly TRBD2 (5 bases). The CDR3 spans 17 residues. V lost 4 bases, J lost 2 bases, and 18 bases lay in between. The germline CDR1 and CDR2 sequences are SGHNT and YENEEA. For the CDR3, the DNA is TGTGCCAGCAGCTCAGGATTGGGATCGGGGACCTACAATGAGCAGTTCTTC. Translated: CASSSGLGSGTYNEQFF.

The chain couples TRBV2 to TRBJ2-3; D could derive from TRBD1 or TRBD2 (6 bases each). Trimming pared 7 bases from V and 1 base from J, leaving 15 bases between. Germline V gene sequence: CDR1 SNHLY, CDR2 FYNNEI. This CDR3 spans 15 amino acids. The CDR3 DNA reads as TGTGCCAGCACCGGAGGGGGAGACCGCACAGATACGCAGTATTTT. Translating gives CASTGGGDRTDTQYF.

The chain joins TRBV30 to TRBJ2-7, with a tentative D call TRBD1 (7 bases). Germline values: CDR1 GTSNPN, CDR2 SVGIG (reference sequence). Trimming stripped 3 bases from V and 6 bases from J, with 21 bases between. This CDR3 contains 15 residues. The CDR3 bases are TGTGCCTGGAGCAAAAAACAGGGGAGGTCTGCCGAGCAGTACTTC. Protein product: CAWSKKQGRSAEQYF. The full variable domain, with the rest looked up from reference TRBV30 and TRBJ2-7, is SQTIHQWPATLVQPVGSPLSLECTVEGTSNPNLYWYRQAAGRGLQLLFYSVGIGQISSEVPQNLSASRPQDRQFILSSKKLLLSDSGFYLCAWSKKQGRSAEQYFGPGTRLTVT.

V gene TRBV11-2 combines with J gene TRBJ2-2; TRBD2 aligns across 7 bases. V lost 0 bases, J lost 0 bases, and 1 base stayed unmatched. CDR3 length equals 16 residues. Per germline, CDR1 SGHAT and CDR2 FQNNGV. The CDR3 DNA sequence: TGTGCCAGCAGCTTAGAGGCGGGGGCGAACACCGGGGAGCTGTTTTTT. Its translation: CASSLEAGANTGELFF.

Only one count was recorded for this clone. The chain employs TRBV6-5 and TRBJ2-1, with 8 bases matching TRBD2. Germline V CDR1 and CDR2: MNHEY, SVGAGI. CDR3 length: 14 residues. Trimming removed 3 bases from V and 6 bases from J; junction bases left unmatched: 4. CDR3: CASSYGTRANEQFF. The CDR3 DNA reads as TGTGCCAGCAGTTATGGGACTAGGGCCAATGAGCAGTTCTTC.

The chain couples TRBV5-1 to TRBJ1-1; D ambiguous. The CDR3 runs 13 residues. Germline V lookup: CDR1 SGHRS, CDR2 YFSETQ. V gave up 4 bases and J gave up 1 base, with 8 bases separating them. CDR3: CASSIFSNTEAFF. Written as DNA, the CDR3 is TGCGCCAGCAGCATTTTTTCGAACACTGAAGCTTTCTTT.

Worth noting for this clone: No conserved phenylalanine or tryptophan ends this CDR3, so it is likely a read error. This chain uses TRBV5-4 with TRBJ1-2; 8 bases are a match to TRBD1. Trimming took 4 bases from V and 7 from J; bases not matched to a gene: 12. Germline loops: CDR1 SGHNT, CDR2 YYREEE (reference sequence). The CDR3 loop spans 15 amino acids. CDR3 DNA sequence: TGTGCCAGCAGCCCTCCTGGCAGGGGGCCTGGTGGCTACACCCTC. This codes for CASSPPGRGPGGYTL.

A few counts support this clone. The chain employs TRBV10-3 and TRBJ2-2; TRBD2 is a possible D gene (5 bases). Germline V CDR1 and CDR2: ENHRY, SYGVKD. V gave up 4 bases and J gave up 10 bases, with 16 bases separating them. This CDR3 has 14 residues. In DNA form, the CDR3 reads TGTGCCATCAGTGCAGCGGCCCTTCTAAAGGAGCTGTTTTTT. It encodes CAISAAALLKELFF.

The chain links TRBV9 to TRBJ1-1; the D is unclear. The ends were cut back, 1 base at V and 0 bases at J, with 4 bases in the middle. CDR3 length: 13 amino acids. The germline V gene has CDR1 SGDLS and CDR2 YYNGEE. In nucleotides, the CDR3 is TGTGCCAGCAGCGTATGGATGAACACTGAAGCTTTCTTT. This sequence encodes CASSVWMNTEAFF.

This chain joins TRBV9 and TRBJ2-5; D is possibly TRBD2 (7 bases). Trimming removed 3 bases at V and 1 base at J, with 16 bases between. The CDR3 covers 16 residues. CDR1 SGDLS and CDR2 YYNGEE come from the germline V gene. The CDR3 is CASSGQGGGGQETQYF. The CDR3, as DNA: TGTGCCAGCAGCGGCCAAGGGGGAGGGGGCCAAGAGACCCAGTACTTC.

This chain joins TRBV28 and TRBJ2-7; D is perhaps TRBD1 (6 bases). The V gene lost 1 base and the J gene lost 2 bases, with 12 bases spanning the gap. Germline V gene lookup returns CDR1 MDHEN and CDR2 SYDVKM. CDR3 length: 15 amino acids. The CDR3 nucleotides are TGTGCCAGCAGTTTATCCCGGGCAGGGGCCTACGAGCAGTACTTC. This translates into CASSLSRAGAYEQYF.

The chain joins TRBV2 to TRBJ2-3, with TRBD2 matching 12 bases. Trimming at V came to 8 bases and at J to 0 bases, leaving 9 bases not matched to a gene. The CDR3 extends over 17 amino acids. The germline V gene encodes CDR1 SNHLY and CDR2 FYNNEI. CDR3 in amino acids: CASALAGGRFSTDTQYF. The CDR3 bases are TGTGCCAGCGCTCTAGCGGGGGGGCGCTTTAGCACAGATACGCAGTATTTT.